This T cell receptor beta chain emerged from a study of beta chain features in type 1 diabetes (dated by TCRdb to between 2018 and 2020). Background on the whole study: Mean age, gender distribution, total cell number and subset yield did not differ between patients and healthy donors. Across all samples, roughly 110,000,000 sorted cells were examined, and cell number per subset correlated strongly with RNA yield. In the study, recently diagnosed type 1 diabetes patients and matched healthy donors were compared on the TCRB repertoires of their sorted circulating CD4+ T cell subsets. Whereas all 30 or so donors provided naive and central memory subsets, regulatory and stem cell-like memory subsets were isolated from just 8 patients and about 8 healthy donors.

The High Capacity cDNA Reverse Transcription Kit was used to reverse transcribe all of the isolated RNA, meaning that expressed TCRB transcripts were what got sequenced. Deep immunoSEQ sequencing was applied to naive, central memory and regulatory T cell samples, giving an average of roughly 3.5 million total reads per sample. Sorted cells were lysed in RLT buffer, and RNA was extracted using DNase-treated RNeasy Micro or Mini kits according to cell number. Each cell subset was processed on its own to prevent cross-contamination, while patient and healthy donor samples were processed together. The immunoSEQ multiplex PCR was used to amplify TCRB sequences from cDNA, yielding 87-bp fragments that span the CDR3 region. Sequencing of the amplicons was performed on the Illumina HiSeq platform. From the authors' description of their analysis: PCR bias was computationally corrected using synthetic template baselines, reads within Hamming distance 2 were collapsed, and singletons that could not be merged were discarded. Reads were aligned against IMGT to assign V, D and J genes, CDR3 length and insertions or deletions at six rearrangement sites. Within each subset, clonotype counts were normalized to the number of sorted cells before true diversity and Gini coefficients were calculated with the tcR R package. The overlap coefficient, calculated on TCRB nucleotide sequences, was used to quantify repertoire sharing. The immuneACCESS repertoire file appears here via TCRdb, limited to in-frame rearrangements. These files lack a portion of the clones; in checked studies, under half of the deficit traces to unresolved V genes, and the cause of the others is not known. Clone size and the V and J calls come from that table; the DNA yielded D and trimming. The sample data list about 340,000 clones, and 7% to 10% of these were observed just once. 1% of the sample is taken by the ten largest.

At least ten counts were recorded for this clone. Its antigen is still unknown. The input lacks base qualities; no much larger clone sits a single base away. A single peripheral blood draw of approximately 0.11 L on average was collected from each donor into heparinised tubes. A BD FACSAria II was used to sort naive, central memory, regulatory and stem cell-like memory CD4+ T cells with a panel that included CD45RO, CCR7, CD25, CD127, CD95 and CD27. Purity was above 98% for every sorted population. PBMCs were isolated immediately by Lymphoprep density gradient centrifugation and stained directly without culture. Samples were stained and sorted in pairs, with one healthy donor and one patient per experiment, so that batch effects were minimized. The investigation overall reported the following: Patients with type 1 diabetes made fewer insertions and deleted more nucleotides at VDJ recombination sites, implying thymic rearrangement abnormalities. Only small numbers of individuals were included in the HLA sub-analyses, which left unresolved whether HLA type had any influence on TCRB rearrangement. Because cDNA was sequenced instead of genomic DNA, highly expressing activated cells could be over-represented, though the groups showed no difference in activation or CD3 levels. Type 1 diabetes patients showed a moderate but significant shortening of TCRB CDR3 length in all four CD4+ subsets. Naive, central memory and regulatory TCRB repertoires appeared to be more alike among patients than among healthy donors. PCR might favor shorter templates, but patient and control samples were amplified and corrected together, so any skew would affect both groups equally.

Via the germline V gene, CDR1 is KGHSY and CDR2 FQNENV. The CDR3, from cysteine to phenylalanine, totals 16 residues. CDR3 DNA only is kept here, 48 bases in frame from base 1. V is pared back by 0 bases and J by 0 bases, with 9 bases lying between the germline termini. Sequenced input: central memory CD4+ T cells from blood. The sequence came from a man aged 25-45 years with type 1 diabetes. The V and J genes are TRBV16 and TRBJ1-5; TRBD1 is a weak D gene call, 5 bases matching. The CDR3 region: CASSQSSGGSNQPQHF. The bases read TGTGCCAGCAGCCAATCTTCTGGGGGTAGCAATCAGCCCCAGCATTTT.